This T cell receptor beta chain originates from a study of siplizumab effects on memory and regulatory T cells. General observations from the study: Naive T cells appeared more varied than memory cells and looked like key alloresponse contributors. Naive-or-memory phenotypes were unassignable for roughly 80-95% of proliferating CD4+ or CD8+ clones.

Per sample, roughly 99,000 TCR templates were assayed. This table comes from immunoSEQ multiplex PCR, and its TCRdb copy is limited to in-frame clones, with some not included. The sample has about 91,000 clones; more than 95% are singletons. For this clone: Its antigen is unidentified.

The CDR3 contains 12 residues. The germline gives CDR1 WNHNN, CDR2 SYGVQD (reference sequence). Trimming removed 7 bases from V and 0 bases from J, with 3 bases in between. What was sequenced was naive CD4+ T cells sorted from blood. The chain links TRBV10-1 to TRBJ2-2; D not resolved. This receptor was taken from a human donor in good health. The CDR3 DNA follows: TGCGCCAGCATGTCGAACACCGGGGAGCTGTTTTTT. It encodes CASMSNTGELFF.